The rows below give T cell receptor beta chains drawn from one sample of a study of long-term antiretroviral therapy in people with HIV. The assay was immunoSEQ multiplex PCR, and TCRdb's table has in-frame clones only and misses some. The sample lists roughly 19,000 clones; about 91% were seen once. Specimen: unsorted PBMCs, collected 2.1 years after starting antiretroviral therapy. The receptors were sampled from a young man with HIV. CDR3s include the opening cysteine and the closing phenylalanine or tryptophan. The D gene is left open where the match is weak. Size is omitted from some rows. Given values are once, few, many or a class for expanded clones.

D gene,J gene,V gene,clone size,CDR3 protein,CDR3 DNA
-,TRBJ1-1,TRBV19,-,CASSFQTNTEAFF,TGTGCCAGTAGTTTCCAGACGAACACTGAAGCTTTCTTT
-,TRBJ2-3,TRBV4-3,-,CARISTIGAGTDTQYF,TGCGCCCGCATCTCGACGATCGGGGCCGGCACAGATACGCAGTATTTT
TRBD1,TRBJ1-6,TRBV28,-,CASSLTGGDSPLHF,TGTGCCAGCAGTCTCACAGGGGGCGATTCACCCCTCCACTTT
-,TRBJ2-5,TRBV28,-,CASSSAIQETQYF,TGTGCCAGCAGTTCCGCTATCCAAGAGACCCAGTACTTC
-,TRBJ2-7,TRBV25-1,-,CASSLGTPSYEQYF,TGTGCCAGCAGTCTCGGGACACCGAGCTACGAGCAGTACTTC
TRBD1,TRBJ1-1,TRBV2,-,CASSPQGGPNTEAFF,TGTGCCAGCAGCCCTCAGGGGGGGCCGAACACTGAAGCTTTCTTT
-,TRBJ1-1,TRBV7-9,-,CASSPGGMNTEAFF,TGTGCCAGCAGCCCCGGGGGTATGAACACTGAAGCTTTCTTT
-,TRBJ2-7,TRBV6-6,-,CASSPSGRQPYEQYF,TGTGCCAGCAGCCCTTCCGGGCGACAACCTTACGAGCAGTACTTC
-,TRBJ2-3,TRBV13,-,CASSNGGARADTQYF,TGTGCCAGCAGCAACGGCGGTGCCCGGGCAGATACGCAGTATTTT
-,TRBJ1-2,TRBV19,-,CASSIDPSMYGYTF,TGTGCCAGTAGTATAGATCCGTCAATGTATGGCTACACCTTC
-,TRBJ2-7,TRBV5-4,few,CASSLDTTYEQYF,TGTGCCAGCTCGCTGGACACTACCTACGAGCAGTACTTC
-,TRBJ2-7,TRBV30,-,CAWSEPGRQYF,TGTGCCTGGAGTGAGCCTGGGAGGCAGTACTTC
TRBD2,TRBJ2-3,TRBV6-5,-,CASSLAGGPYTQYF,TGTGCCAGCAGTTTAGCGGGGGGGCCGTATACGCAGTATTTT
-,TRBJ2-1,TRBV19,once,CASSIGIPLYNEQFF,TGTGCCAGTAGTATCGGCATCCCGCTCTACAATGAGCAGTTCTTC
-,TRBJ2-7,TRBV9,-,CASSVEQASYEQYF,TGTGCCAGCAGCGTAGAGCAGGCTAGCTACGAGCAGTACTTC
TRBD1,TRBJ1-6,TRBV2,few,CASSTGQNSPLHF,TGTGCCAGCAGTACGGGACAGAATTCACCCCTCCACTTT
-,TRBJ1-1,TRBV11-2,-,CASSFYWGDTEAFF,TGTGCCAGCAGCTTTTATTGGGGGGACACTGAAGCTTTCTTT
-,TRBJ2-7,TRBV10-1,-,CASSASSAYEQYF,TGCGCCAGCAGTGCTAGTTCCGCCTACGAGCAGTACTTC
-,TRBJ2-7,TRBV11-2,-,CASSYESGASPEQYF,TGTGCCAGCAGCTACGAGTCCGGGGCCTCTCCCGAGCAGTACTTC